This T cell receptor (beta chain) is from a study of control samples from healthy donors and cancer patients. Profiling relied on immunoSEQ multiplex PCR, and the TCRdb table lists in-frame clones only, not all of them. The repertoire has tens of thousands of clones, approximately 90% of them found once; the top ten carry 3% to 4.5%. The clonotype comes from a woman aged 50 to 65 in good health. Specimen: blood.

CDR3 nucleotides: TGCAGCGTTGGGGGGGGCGCGGGCAATCAGCCCCAGCATTTT. It translates to CSVGGGAGNQPQHF. This chain joins TRBV29-1 and TRBJ1-5; tentative D call: TRBD1 (6 bases). Looked up from germline, CDR1 is SQVTM and CDR2 is ANQGSEA. The V and J ends lost 4 bases and 2 bases respectively, with 12 bases between them. The CDR3 is 14 amino acids.